The 32 T cell receptor beta chains given below trace back to one sample, sequenced in a study of T cell repertoires in ileal Crohn's disease. Time point: proximal margin of the surgical specimen (macroscopically non-inflamed). Sequencing used immunoSEQ multiplex PCR; TCRdb keeps in-frame clones, though not all of them. The sample records thousands of clones, about 78% being singletons. Sequences were obtained from ileal tissue. The receptors originated from an adult with Crohn's disease.

The V gene is TRBV5-4, the J gene TRBJ1-1; weak D call: TRBD1 (5 bases). V shed 4 bases and J shed 1 base, with 11 bases lying between them. Germline V lookup: CDR1 SGHNT, CDR2 YYREEE (reference sequence). This CDR3 has 14 amino acids. CDR3 sequence: CASSKSQGNTEAFF. The CDR3 DNA follows: TGTGCCAGCAGCAAGTCGCAGGGGAACACTGAAGCTTTCTTT. Full variable domain (rest looked up from reference TRBV5-4 and TRBJ1-1): ETGVTQSPTHLIKTRGQQVTLRCSSQSGHNTVSWYQQALGQGPQFIFQYYREEENGRGNFPPRFSGLQFPNYSSELNVNALELDDSALYLCASSKSQGNTEAFFGQGTRLTVV.

This chain links TRBV7-6 with TRBJ2-1, with D hard to call. The germline CDR1 and CDR2 sequences are SGHVS and FNYEAQ. V lost 5 bases and J 3 bases, leaving 14 bases between the germline ends. There are 15 residues in the CDR3. The chain's CDR3 is CASSEDLGYYNEQFF. Here the CDR3 DNA reads TGTGCCAGCAGCGAGGACCTAGGCTACTACAATGAGCAGTTCTTC.

V is TRBV5-6 and J is TRBJ1-2; 9 positions agree with TRBD1. The CDR3 is 15 residues long. Germline V gene data show CDR1 as SGHDT and CDR2 as YYEEEE. Trimming took 0 bases from V and 8 from J; bases not matched to a gene: 8. The CDR3 loop reads CASSLAPGQGGGYTF. CDR3 bases: TGTGCCAGCAGCTTGGCCCCGGGACAGGGTGGAGGCTACACCTTC.

This chain uses TRBV19 with TRBJ1-3; 7 bases fit TRBD1. CDR1 is LNHDA, CDR2 SQIVND, per germline (reference sequence). Trimming removed 7 bases from V and 0 bases from J; junction bases left unmatched: 6. The CDR3 is 15 amino acids. CDR3 sequence: CASTPQGNSGNTIYF. The CDR3 DNA sequence: TGTGCCAGTACCCCACAGGGGAACTCTGGAAACACCATATATTTT.

In its sample, this clone was seen a few times. In DNA, the CDR3 is TGCGCCAGCAGCTTGTCGCAATACGAGCAGTACTTC. It encodes CASSLSQYEQYF. The V call is TRBV5-1, the J call TRBJ2-7; no firm D call. The CDR3 length is 12 residues. V lost 1 base to trimming and J lost 4 bases, with 6 bases between them. CDR1 SGHRS and CDR2 YFSETQ come from the germline V gene.

This chain connects TRBV7-9 to TRBJ1-2; D uncertain. Trimming removed 3 bases from V and 1 base from J, with 0 bases in between. The CDR3 length is 11 residues. Germline V gene sequence: CDR1 SEHNR, CDR2 FQNEAQ (reference sequence). CDR3 region: CASSFNYGYTF. The CDR3 nucleotides are TGTGCCAGCAGCTTTAACTATGGCTACACCTTC.

CDR3 amino acids: CASSTRQGVRETQYF. CDR3 in DNA: TGTGCCAGCAGTACCCGACAGGGGGTAAGGGAGACCCAGTACTTC. This rearrangement joins TRBV6-5 to TRBJ2-5; 9 bases are shared with TRBD1. V trimming: 5 bases; J trimming: 5 bases; junction bases outside the gene matches: 9. The CDR3 loop spans 15 amino acids. The germline gives CDR1 MNHEY, CDR2 SVGAGI.

The chain recombines TRBV29-1 with TRBJ2-1; 15 bases fit TRBD2. Germline assignment: CDR1 SQVTM and CDR2 ANQGSEA. The V and J ends lost 3 bases and 7 bases, in that order; junction bases with no gene match: 4. This CDR3 contains 15 residues. CDR3 loop: CSVDGTSGRWNEQFF. The CDR3, as DNA: TGCAGCGTTGATGGGACTAGCGGGAGGTGGAATGAGCAGTTCTTC.

As DNA, the CDR3 is TGCAGCATCGCACAGGGAGGGCAGGGGCAGCCCCAGCATTTT. Translating gives CSIAQGGQGQPQHF. V usage is TRBV29-1 and J usage is TRBJ1-5, with D possibly being TRBD1 (6 bases). Per germline, CDR1 SQVTM and CDR2 ANQGSEA. Between the trimmed V and J ends, which lost 8 bases and 7 bases, there was a span of 21 bases. The CDR3 covers 14 residues.

This clone was recorded only once. This chain uses TRBV28 with TRBJ1-5; 10 positions match TRBD1. Germline assignment: CDR1 MDHEN and CDR2 SYDVKM. The J segment lost 6 bases and the V segment lost 5 bases, leaving 7 bases of the junction unmatched. CDR3 size: 15 residues. CDR3 protein: CASSLTGTGVQPQHF. CDR3 coding DNA: TGTGCCAGCAGTCTGACCGGGACAGGGGTTCAGCCCCAGCATTTT.

V gene TRBV6-5 combines with J gene TRBJ1-2; D possibly corresponds to TRBD1 (6 bases). Trimming cost V 7 bases and J 5 bases, with 17 bases left between them. The CDR3 consists of 14 residues. Germline values: CDR1 MNHEY, CDR2 SVGAGI. The CDR3 protein is CASIQTGSLYGYTF. The CDR3 DNA reads as TGTGCCAGCATCCAGACAGGTTCCCTATATGGCTACACCTTC.

This chain's CDR3 is CAISSGQGLGDYGYTF. Here the CDR3 DNA reads TGTGCCATCAGTTCCGGACAGGGCTTGGGCGACTATGGCTACACCTTC. V and J are TRBV10-3 and TRBJ1-2, with 8 bases that match TRBD1. The CDR3 loop spans 16 amino acids. V was clipped by 5 bases and J by 3 bases; unmatched bases: 11. Germline V gives CDR1 ENHRY, CDR2 SYGVKD.

The chain has TRBV6-5 and TRBJ1-5; TRBD1 matches at 7 bases. The CDR3 has 14 residues. V lost 5 bases and J lost 7; bases outside the gene matches: 8. The germline CDR1 and CDR2 sequences are MNHEY and SVGAGI. CDR3 bases: TGTGCCAGCAGTCGACAGGGTGACTCCCAGCCCCAGCATTTT. Protein: CASSRQGDSQPQHF.

The CDR3 sequence is CASEMEAKNIQYF. CDR3 DNA sequence: TGTGCCAGCGAAATGGAGGCCAAAAACATTCAGTACTTC. The chain has TRBV6-1 and TRBJ2-4; D unclear. In germline, CDR1 is MNHNS, CDR2 SASEGT. V lost 8 bases and J 1 base, leaving 9 bases between the germline ends. The CDR3 has 13 amino acids.

As DNA, the CDR3 is TGTGCCAGCAGCGAGCCGGTTCGCTCAGACAATGAGCAGTTCTTC. Amino acid sequence: CASSEPVRSDNEQFF. J is TRBJ2-1 and V is TRBV9; D remains ambiguous. The CDR3 is made up of 15 amino acids. Germline CDR1 is SGDLS and CDR2 is YYNGEE. V shed 3 bases and J shed 5 bases, with 15 bases lying between them. The variable domain in full, with the rest retrieved from reference TRBV9 and TRBJ2-1, is DSGVTQTPKHLITATGQRVTLRCSPRSGDLSVYWYQQSLDQGLQFLIQYYNGEERAKGNILERFSAQQFPDLHSELNLSSLELGDSALYFCASSEPVRSDNEQFFGPGTRLTVL.

The chain has TRBV5-1 and TRBJ1-1; TRBD1 agrees at 9 bases. Germline CDR1 reads SGHRS; CDR2 reads YFSETQ. Unmatched junction bases numbered 2, after V lost 0 bases and J lost 5 bases. This CDR3 comprises 14 residues. The CDR3 DNA follows: TGCGCCAGCAGCTTGGTGGACAGGGGTACTGAAGCTTTCTTT. Residues: CASSLVDRGTEAFF.

The chain links TRBV9 to TRBJ1-6, with D uncertain. With 1 base removed from V and 10 bases from J, the gap between germline ends came to 3 bases. Germline CDR1 and CDR2: SGDLS and YYNGEE. CDR3 length: 11 residues. DNA of the CDR3: TGTGCCAGCAGCGTATACTCACCCCTCCACTTT. Its translation: CASSVYSPLHF.

The rearrangement joins TRBV28 to TRBJ1-6; D remains unclear. Germline V gene data show CDR1 as MDHEN and CDR2 as SYDVKM. Deletions cut 3 bases from V and 7 bases from J, with 10 bases between. CDR3 length: 14 amino acids. The CDR3 coding sequence is TGTGCCAGCAGTTTCCCCACCCGGAATTCACCCCTCCACTTT. This gives the protein CASSFPTRNSPLHF.

The CDR3 loop reads CASGPGTGAGDSPLHF. For the CDR3, the DNA is TGCGCCAGCGGACCCGGGACAGGGGCCGGAGATTCACCCCTCCACTTT. The chain has TRBV5-1 and TRBJ1-6, with 10 positions matching TRBD1. The CDR3 is 16 residues long. Trimming at V came to 7 bases and at J to 8 bases, leaving 12 bases not matched to a gene. The V gene's germline CDR1 is SGHRS and CDR2 YFSETQ.

Only a few counts were recorded for this clone. The V gene is TRBV7-9, the J gene TRBJ1-2; maybe TRBD1 (5 bases). In germline, CDR1 is SEHNR, CDR2 FQNEAQ (reference sequence). V dropped 1 base and J dropped 1 base, with 13 bases sitting between them. This CDR3 is 16 amino acids long. The CDR3 protein is CASSLEGSRLNYGYTF. For the CDR3, the DNA is TGTGCCAGCAGCTTAGAGGGGTCGCGACTTAACTATGGCTACACCTTC.

The rearrangement links TRBV19 to TRBJ1-5; D call uncertain. CDR3 length: 15 residues. V shed 9 bases and J shed 2 bases, with 17 bases lying between them. From germline, CDR1 is LNHDA and CDR2 SQIVND (reference sequence). The CDR3 reads CASRQEASGNQPQHF. In DNA form, the CDR3 reads TGTGCCAGCCGGCAAGAGGCATCGGGCAATCAGCCCCAGCATTTT.

This clone was counted a few times. This chain uses TRBV7-6 with TRBJ2-7, with a tentative D call TRBD2 (6 bases). Trimming removed 4 bases from V and 5 bases from J, with 24 bases in between. This CDR3 is built from 17 residues. The germline V gene has CDR1 SGHVS and CDR2 FNYEAQ. CDR3 residues: CASSSRTPEGVIDEQYF. DNA of the CDR3: TGTGCCAGCAGCTCACGAACCCCGGAGGGCGTAATAGACGAGCAGTACTTC. Full variable domain (outside the CDR3, taken from reference TRBV7-6 and TRBJ2-7): GAGVSQSPRYKVTKRGQDVALRCDPISGHVSLYWYRQALGQGPEFLTYFNYEAQQDKSGLPNDRFSAERPEGSISTLTIQRTEQRDSAMYRCASSSRTPEGVIDEQYFGPGTRLTVT.

The chain couples TRBV20-1 to TRBJ1-4; D call uncertain. This CDR3 region has 11 residues. The V end was cut by 6 bases, the J end by 4 bases, with 6 bases between. CDR1 and CDR2 from the germline V gene are DFQATT and SNEGSKA (reference sequence). The CDR3 loop reads CSAPYNEKLFF. DNA for the CDR3: TGCAGTGCCCCATATAATGAAAAACTGTTTTTT.

The gene calls are TRBV12-5 and TRBJ2-2; 7 positions agree with TRBD1. V dropped 0 bases and J dropped 4; count of bases not matched to a gene: 11. This CDR3 spans 18 amino acids. CDR1 is LGHNT, CDR2 FRNRAP, per germline. The CDR3 DNA reads as TGTGCTAGTGGTTTGGTAAAGGTCAGGGGGAATGGCACCGGGGAGCTGTTTTTT. Protein: CASGLVKVRGNGTGELFF.

CDR3 loop: CASIPQMGGGYGYTF. The CDR3 bases are TGTGCCAGCATCCCCCAAATGGGGGGCGGCTATGGCTACACCTTC. The rearrangement uses TRBV6-1 and TRBJ1-2; D perhaps matches TRBD1 (6 bases). The CDR3 is made up of 15 amino acids. V gave up 7 bases and J gave up 4 bases, with 19 bases separating them. From germline, CDR1 is MNHNS and CDR2 SASEGT.

The chain combines TRBV6-5 with TRBJ2-7; TRBD1 agrees at 8 bases. CDR3 size: 13 residues. Germline V gene data show CDR1 as MNHEY and CDR2 as SVGAGI. J was trimmed by 3 bases and V by 6 bases; bases with no gene match: 4. For the CDR3, the DNA is TGTGCCAGCAGGGAGACAGGGGACTACGAGCAGTACTTC. Its translation is CASRETGDYEQYF.

This clone has just one count. This rearrangement joins TRBV5-1 to TRBJ2-1, with D perhaps matching TRBD2 (6 bases). The CDR3 consists of 15 residues. Per germline, CDR1 SGHRS and CDR2 YFSETQ. V was cut by 2 bases and J by 7 bases, with 16 bases left in between. CDR3 nucleotides: TGCGCCAGCAGCTTCGGGGGTGATAGAGGTAATGAGCAGTTCTTC. This translates into CASSFGGDRGNEQFF.

This clone has a single count. The chain employs TRBV6-5 and TRBJ1-3, with a tentative D call TRBD1 (6 bases). This CDR3 region has 14 residues. Trimming stripped 6 bases from V and 2 bases from J, with 11 bases between. Germline CDR1 MNHEY, CDR2 SVGAGI. CDR3 amino acids: CASRGGGAGNTIYF. CDR3 DNA: TGTGCCAGCAGGGGAGGGGGGGCTGGAAACACCATATATTTT.

The chain uses TRBV7-9 and TRBJ2-5; 9 bases match TRBD2. The CDR3 runs 18 residues. Germline V gene data show CDR1 as SEHNR and CDR2 as FQNEAQ (reference sequence). V lost 4 bases, J lost 5 bases, and 17 bases stayed unmatched. CDR3 coding DNA: TGTGCCAGCAGCTCCAGCCGGGGAGCGGGAGGTGTATATGAGACCCAGTACTTC. This codes for CASSSSRGAGGVYETQYF.

This rearrangement joins TRBV7-9 to TRBJ2-5; no clear D. Germline-derived CDR1 and CDR2 are SEHNR and FQNEAQ (reference sequence). Trimming pared 1 base from V and 7 bases from J, leaving 4 bases between. The CDR3 is made up of 11 amino acids. The CDR3 nucleotides read TGTGCCAGCAGCTTAGTTGGGACCCAGTACTTC. Translating gives CASSLVGTQYF. Full variable domain (rest looked up from reference TRBV7-9 and TRBJ2-5): DTGVSQNPRHKITKRGQNVTFRCDPISEHNRLYWYRQTLGQGPEFLTYFQNEAQLEKSRLLSDRFSAERPKGSFSTLEIQRTEQGDSAMYLCASSLVGTQYFGPGTRLLVL.

The genes are TRBV19 and TRBJ2-1, with D uncertain. CDR1 and CDR2 from the germline V gene are LNHDA and SQIVND (reference sequence). V lost 5 bases and J lost 4, with 9 bases in between. The length of the CDR3 is 13 residues. CDR3 amino acids: CASSSDGYNEQFF. The CDR3 DNA sequence: TGTGCCAGTAGTTCAGACGGTTACAATGAGCAGTTCTTC. Together with reference TRBV19 and TRBJ2-1, the CDR3 gives the full variable domain: DGGITQSPKYLFRKEGQNVTLSCEQNLNHDAMYWYRQDPGQGLRLIYYSQIVNDFQKGDIAEGYSVSREKKESFPLTVTSAQKNPTAFYLCASSSDGYNEQFFGPGTRLTVL.

The CDR3 loop reads CASSSILGLAVQETQYF. Written as DNA, the CDR3 is TGTGCCAGCAGTTCTATTTTGGGACTAGCGGTCCAAGAGACCCAGTACTTC. The J gene is TRBJ2-5, the V gene TRBV5-6, with 11 positions matching TRBD2. The CDR3 has 17 amino acids. V shed 5 bases, J shed 1 base, and the junction held 10 bases outside the gene matches. Germline CDR1 reads SGHDT; CDR2 reads YYEEEE. Full variable domain (outside the CDR3, taken from reference TRBV5-6 and TRBJ2-5): DAGVTQSPTHLIKTRGQQVTLRCSPKSGHDTVSWYQQALGQGPQFIFQYYEEEERQRGNFPDRFSGHQFPNYSSELNVNALLLGDSALYLCASSSILGLAVQETQYFGPGTRLLVL.